These 21 T cell receptor beta chains were sequenced from one sample in a study of CD8+ T cells in alopecia areata. Treatment given: oral pan-JAK inhibitor, 5-10 mg twice daily. As the sequencing template, cDNA was produced by extracting RNA and reverse transcribing it. Some clones are missing from TCRdb's copy, which holds only in-frame ones; the method was immunoSEQ multiplex PCR. The sample lists more than 150,000 clones, roughly 46% occurring once. The sample here was CD8+ T cells sorted from blood, taken around week 53, from a patient treated with tofacitinib. These receptors all come from a human donor with alopecia areata.

Only a few counts were recorded for this clone. The chain uses TRBV2 and TRBJ2-3, with 11 nucleotides matching TRBD1. Unmatched junction bases numbered 6, after V lost 6 bases and J lost 4 bases. The CDR3 has 15 residues. Germline CDR1 SNHLY, CDR2 FYNNEI. The CDR3 spells CASRKPGQGADTQYF. The CDR3 DNA follows: TGTGCCAGCAGGAAACCGGGACAGGGGGCAGATACGCAGTATTTT.

A note on this clone: The sample contains more than one DNA sequence encoding this CDR3. The chain uses TRBV18 and TRBJ2-3; D uncertain. V dropped 2 bases and J dropped 5 bases, with 2 bases sitting between them. The germline V gene has CDR1 KGHSH and CDR2 LQKENI. This CDR3 spans 11 amino acids. The CDR3 DNA is TGTGCCAGCTCACCAGGAGATACGCAGTATTTT. This gives the protein CASSPGDTQYF.

The rearrangement links TRBV13 to TRBJ1-2; tentatively, D is TRBD1 (5 bases). The germline CDR1 and CDR2 sequences are PRHDT and FYEKMQ (reference sequence). Trimming removed 5 bases at V and 8 bases at J, with 18 bases between. The CDR3 loop spans 14 amino acids. The CDR3 DNA follows: TGTGCCAGCAGCGTCCGGGGCCGACCGGAAGGCTACACCTTC. This translates into CASSVRGRPEGYTF.

The count of this clone is one. The V gene is TRBV11-2, the J gene TRBJ2-1, with TRBD2 matching over 12 bases. The CDR3 length is 16 residues. Germline V CDR1 and CDR2: SGHAT, FQNNGV. V lost 1 base to trimming and J lost 6 bases; unmatched junction nucleotides: 4. CDR3 in amino acids: CASSLATSGGFNEQFF. The CDR3, as DNA: TGTGCCAGCAGCTTAGCGACTAGCGGGGGTTTCAATGAGCAGTTCTTC.

The chain uses TRBV29-1 and TRBJ2-5, with TRBD2 identical over 9 bases. Trimming cost V 6 bases and J 3 bases; bases outside gene matches: 11. CDR1 is SQVTM, CDR2 ANQGSEA, per germline. The CDR3 contains 15 residues. The CDR3 DNA reads TGCAGCGTCTCGACCGGGACTAGCAGCAAAGAGACCCAGTACTTC. Translating gives CSVSTGTSSKETQYF. Full variable domain (outside the CDR3, taken from reference TRBV29-1 and TRBJ2-5): SAVISQKPSRDICQRGTSLTIQCQVDSQVTMMFWYRQQPGQSLTLIATANQGSEATYESGFVIDKFPISRPNLTFSTLTVSNMSPEDSSIYLCSVSTGTSSKETQYFGPGTRLLVL.

There are a few counts of this clone. The rearrangement uses TRBV7-2 and TRBJ2-1; no reliable D call. The CDR3 length is 14 residues. The germline gives CDR1 SGHTA, CDR2 FQGNSA. The V gene lost 1 base and the J gene lost 2 bases, with 6 bases spanning the gap. The CDR3 sequence: CASSLGEPYNEQFF. As DNA, the CDR3 is TGTGCCAGCAGCTTAGGGGAACCCTACAATGAGCAGTTCTTC.

The chain combines TRBV7-9 with TRBJ1-2, with TRBD1 as a possible D gene (5 bases). V was trimmed by 0 bases and J by 6 bases, leaving 14 bases between them. The germline V gene encodes CDR1 SEHNR and CDR2 FQNEAQ (reference sequence). The CDR3 loop spans 15 amino acids. The DNA for the CDR3 is TGTGCCAGCAGCTTAGCGGGCCGAGGGGCCGATGGCTACACCTTC. Protein product: CASSLAGRGADGYTF.

The chain uses TRBV5-1 and TRBJ2-3; D tentatively reads TRBD1 or TRBD2 (6 bases each). V gave up 6 bases and J gave up 2 bases, with 13 bases separating them. The CDR3 has 14 amino acids. Germline lookup yields CDR1 SGHRS and CDR2 YFSETQ. CDR3 in DNA: TGCGCCAGCATCAGAGGGGGGTCCACAGATACGCAGTATTTT. Its translation: CASIRGGSTDTQYF.

V is TRBV27 and J is TRBJ1-5, with 7 nucleotides matching TRBD1. The germline V gene has CDR1 MNHEY and CDR2 SMNVEV (reference sequence). V dropped 8 bases and J dropped 3; count of bases not matched to a gene: 10. CDR3 length: 15 amino acids. The CDR3 loop is CASLGSGQVNQPQHF. In nucleotides, the CDR3 is TGTGCCAGCCTTGGTAGCGGACAGGTCAATCAGCCCCAGCATTTT.

A note on this clone: One junction end disagrees with the germline gene, perhaps due to a read error. CDR3: CASRPGQGYSGELFF. In DNA, the CDR3 is TGTGCTAGCAGACCTGGACAGGGATATTCCGGGGAGCTGTTTTTT. V and J are TRBV7-7 and TRBJ2-2, with 8 bases lining up with TRBD1. The CDR3 spans 15 residues. CDR1 is SSHAT and CDR2 is FNYEAQ in the germline V gene (reference sequence).

The rearrangement joins TRBV29-1 to TRBJ2-2; D possibly corresponds to TRBD2 (5 bases). The germline CDR1 and CDR2 sequences are SQVTM and ANQGSEA. V lost 1 base to trimming and J lost 1 base, with 7 bases between them. This CDR3 is 14 amino acids long. CDR3 amino acids: CSVEVGENTGELFF. CDR3 sequence (DNA): TGCAGCGTTGAAGTCGGGGAGAACACCGGGGAGCTGTTTTTT.

This clone was detected only once. This sequence joins TRBV23-1 and TRBJ2-5; D is unclear. The J call is in doubt because the DNA end fits TRBJ2-7 better. TRBV23-1 is noted as an ORF with a role that remains uncertain. The CDR3 runs to 15 residues. The CDR3: CASSPENSEIYEQYF. The CDR3 nucleotides read TGCGCCAGCAGTCCCGAAAATTCGGAAATCTACGAGCAGTACTTC.

V usage is TRBV19 and J usage is TRBJ2-2; D remains unclear. The CDR3 is 12 amino acids. Per germline, CDR1 LNHDA and CDR2 SQIVND (reference sequence). The V gene lost 3 bases and the J gene lost 10 bases, with 9 bases spanning the gap. The CDR3 DNA is TGTGCCAGTAGTATGGACGGTCTGGAGCTGTTTTTT. Protein product: CASSMDGLELFF.

At least ten counts were recorded for this clone. The chain employs TRBV12-5 and TRBJ2-1; 9 bases agree with TRBD1. Trimming removed 4 bases from V and 8 bases from J; junction bases left unmatched: 12. Germline-derived CDR1 and CDR2 are LGHNT and FRNRAP. This CDR3 contains 16 residues. CDR3 nucleotide sequence: TGTGCTAGTGGTTCCCCTGACAGGGGGGTTTTTTATGAGCAGTTCTTC. Translating gives CASGSPDRGVFYEQFF.

This chain uses TRBV7-2 with TRBJ1-4; 8 nucleotides align to TRBD1. Germline lookup yields CDR1 SGHTA and CDR2 FQGNSA. This CDR3 comprises 14 residues. Germline trimming cut 5 bases from V and 10 bases from J; bases unmatched to any gene: 9. CDR3 nucleotide sequence: TGTGCCAGCAGCATCTCCAGGGGGCGCGGAAAACTGTTTTTT. Translating it yields CASSISRGRGKLFF.

This chain uses TRBV2 with TRBJ1-3; D is ambiguous. In germline, CDR1 is SNHLY, CDR2 FYNNEI. This CDR3 has 13 residues. V was pared by 4 bases and J by 4 bases, with 8 bases between. CDR3 loop: CASSVYRGNTIYF. CDR3 bases: TGTGCCAGCAGTGTGTACAGAGGAAACACCATATATTTT.

The gene calls are TRBV5-1 and TRBJ1-1; no definite D call. From germline, CDR1 is SGHRS and CDR2 YFSETQ. V lost 0 bases, J lost 4 bases, and 7 bases lay in between. The CDR3 loop spans 13 amino acids. The CDR3 here is CASSLGLGTEAFF. The CDR3, as DNA: TGCGCCAGCAGCTTGGGGTTAGGCACTGAAGCTTTCTTT. The full variable domain, with the rest looked up from reference TRBV5-1 and TRBJ1-1, is KAGVTQTPRYLIKTRGQQVTLSCSPISGHRSVSWYQQTPGQGLQFLFEYFSETQRNKGNFPGRFSGRQFSNSRSEMNVSTLELGDSALYLCASSLGLGTEAFFGQGTRLTVV.

This clone has only a few counts. The chain combines TRBV7-9 with TRBJ2-7, with D possibly matching TRBD2 (5 bases). From germline, CDR1 is SEHNR and CDR2 FQNEAQ (reference sequence). The V and J ends lost 5 bases and 2 bases respectively, with 13 bases between them. The CDR3 loop spans 14 amino acids. CDR3 protein: CASSRPGNTYEQYF. In DNA form, the CDR3 reads TGTGCCAGCAGCCGCCCGGGAAATACCTACGAGCAGTACTTC.

V gene TRBV6-5 combines with J gene TRBJ1-6; the match to TRBD1 covers 7 bases. V lost 6 bases and J lost 6; bases outside the gene matches: 8. This CDR3 contains 15 residues. Germline V gene data show CDR1 as MNHEY and CDR2 as SVGAGI. CDR3 region: CASSEDRTRNSPLHF. The CDR3 coding sequence is TGTGCCAGCAGCGAGGACAGGACTCGTAATTCACCCCTCCACTTT.

This chain uses TRBV4-1 with TRBJ2-7; D may match TRBD1 or TRBD2 (6 bases each). CDR1 and CDR2 from the germline V gene are MGHRA and YSYEKL. Trimming took 4 bases from V and 3 from J, leaving 13 bases between them. This CDR3 has 14 amino acids. The DNA of the CDR3 is TGCGCCAGCAGCCTAAGGACAGCGGGCTACGAGCAGTACTTC. This codes for CASSLRTAGYEQYF.

The genes are TRBV13 and TRBJ2-2, with D possibly matching TRBD2 (5 bases). Trimming took 5 bases from V and 5 from J, leaving 9 bases between them. CDR1 is PRHDT and CDR2 is FYEKMQ in the germline V gene (reference sequence). The CDR3 extends over 13 amino acids. Here the CDR3 reads CASSPRGTGELFF. DNA of the CDR3: TGTGCCAGCAGCCCTCGAGGGACCGGGGAGCTGTTTTTT.